This TCR beta chain originates from a study of cytomegalovirus exposure and HLA in healthy donors. Study overall: Ancestry clustering placed around 81% of several hundred genotyped donors in the Caucasian-associated cluster.

General observations from the study: 150 to 200 TCR beta chains were listed as cytomegalovirus-associated. V- and J-gene trimming of TCR beta was linked (in a later analysis) to a missense DCLRE1C variant. The only immune exposure information that was available was CMV serostatus.

Points on this clone: Its antigen is undetermined.

The CDR3 is made up of 16 amino acids. The junction had 8 bases not matched to a gene; V was cut back by 4 bases and J by 2 bases. From germline, CDR1 is SGHTA and CDR2 FQGNSA. A multiplex PCR was run with 60 Vbeta primers and 13 Jbeta primers. TCRdb keeps only in-frame clones here, not all; method: immunoSEQ multiplex PCR. This sample yields approximately 150,000 clones, of which about four fifths are seen a single time; around 2.5% belongs to the top ten. The V and J genes are TRBV7-2 and TRBJ1-3; 7 bases fit TRBD1. The TCR comes from a woman younger than 30 in good health and CMV-seropositive. Sequenced material: PBMCs. The CDR3: CASSSGKGATGNTIYF. CDR3 DNA: TGTGCCAGCAGCTCCGGGAAGGGGGCGACTGGAAACACCATATATTTT.